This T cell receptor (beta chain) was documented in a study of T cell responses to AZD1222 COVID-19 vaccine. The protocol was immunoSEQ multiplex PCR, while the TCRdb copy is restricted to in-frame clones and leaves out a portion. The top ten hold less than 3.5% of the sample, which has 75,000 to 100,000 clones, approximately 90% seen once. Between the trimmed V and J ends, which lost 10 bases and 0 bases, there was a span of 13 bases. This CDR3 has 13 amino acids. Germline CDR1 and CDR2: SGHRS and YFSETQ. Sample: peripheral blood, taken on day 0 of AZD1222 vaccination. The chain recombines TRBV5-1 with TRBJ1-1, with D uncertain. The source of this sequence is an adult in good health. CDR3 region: CASKALMNTEAFF. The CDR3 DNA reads TGCGCCTCCAAAGCCCTCATGAACACTGAAGCTTTCTTT.